This is a list of T cell receptor beta chains from one sample in a study of T-cell reconstitution after alpha-beta-depleted transplantation in children. TCRdb ran MiXCR on the PCR reads and lists one entry per CDR3 protein. This table has more than 100,000 distinct CDR3 sequences, about 21% appearing once. The material sequenced was PBMCs, mostly from graft donor cells, taken 180 days after TCRalphabeta/CD19-depleted stem cell transplant. All receptors come from a male patient aged 2 to 10 who had a stem cell transplant for chronic granulomatous disease, so the T cells may come from the graft donor. CDR3s leave out the opening cysteine and the closing phenylalanine or tryptophan.

>TRBV6-1|TRBJ1-2
ASSKTGAKDGYT
>TRBV4-2|TRBJ2-1
ASSQSGTSGFGEQF
>TRBV29-1|TRBJ2-3
SVELGQTSNTQY
>TRBV3-1|TRBJ2-1
ASSQGLSGTTGNEQF
>TRBV9|TRBJ2-7
ASSVDLVAYEQY
>TRBV20-1|TRBJ2-3
SADLALFGTDTQY
>TRBV5-1|TRBJ2-1
ASSPTSSYNEQF
>TRBV12-3/TRBV12-4|TRBJ2-2
ASSPGSGELF
>TRBV19|TRBJ2-1
ASSTSGDPYNEQF
>TRBV6-5|TRBJ2-4
ASRPTGGGDIQY
>TRBV12-3/TRBV12-4|TRBJ2-7
TSSLAVLAGGPHSYEQY
>TRBV20-1|TRBJ2-3
SASPGTDTQY
>TRBV29-1|TRBJ1-1
SVEGGHRGLGTEAF
>TRBV7-8|TRBJ1-1
ASSKKGNTEAF
>TRBV7-9|TRBJ1-1
ASSLAWNTEAF
>TRBV20-1|TRBJ2-1
SARELAPSSYNEQF
>TRBV4-1|TRBJ1-1
ASSQVIGLNTEAF
>TRBV29-1|TRBJ2-3
SVMGLAGGPGTQY
>TRBV7-9|TRBJ2-5
ASSHPRSPETQY
>TRBV7-2|TRBJ1-5
ASSFDREVPQH
>TRBV7-9|TRBJ2-5
ASSLGSAPETQY
>TRBV12-3/TRBV12-4|TRBJ1-5
ASSPRGQPQH
>TRBV7-8|TRBJ1-5
ASSNRGFNQPQH
>TRBV2|TRBJ1-6
ASSVGSMYNSPLH
>TRBV5-1|TRBJ2-5
ASSWGQREETQY
>TRBV12-3/TRBV12-4|TRBJ2-7
ASSLTSGRGYEQY